This TCR beta chain was recovered during a study of CD4+ T cells in melanoma. Overall study findings and caveats: Reportedly, melanoma neoantigen-specific CD4+ T cells showed varied differentiation states. A reported correlation linked neoantigen-specific CD4+ T cells to CD8+, macrophage and B cell function.

CDR3 length: 12 residues. The germline V gene encodes CDR1 SNHLY and CDR2 FYNNEI. Trimming pared 4 bases from V and 6 bases from J, leaving 10 bases between. Profiled with immunoSEQ multiplex PCR; TCRdb holds only in-frame clones, not every one. Counted here are 9,500 or so clones, approximately 78% occurring once; the ten biggest clones make up 20% to 25%. Turning to this clone: Its antigen is not identified.

Material for sequencing was cells from a culture (not recorded whether cultured in vitro). The chain is built from TRBV2 and TRBJ2-7; D not certain. The origin of this receptor is a human donor with melanoma. The CDR3 loop reads CASSVIGGEQYF. The CDR3 bases are TGTGCCAGCAGTGTAATCGGCGGCGAGCAGTACTTC.